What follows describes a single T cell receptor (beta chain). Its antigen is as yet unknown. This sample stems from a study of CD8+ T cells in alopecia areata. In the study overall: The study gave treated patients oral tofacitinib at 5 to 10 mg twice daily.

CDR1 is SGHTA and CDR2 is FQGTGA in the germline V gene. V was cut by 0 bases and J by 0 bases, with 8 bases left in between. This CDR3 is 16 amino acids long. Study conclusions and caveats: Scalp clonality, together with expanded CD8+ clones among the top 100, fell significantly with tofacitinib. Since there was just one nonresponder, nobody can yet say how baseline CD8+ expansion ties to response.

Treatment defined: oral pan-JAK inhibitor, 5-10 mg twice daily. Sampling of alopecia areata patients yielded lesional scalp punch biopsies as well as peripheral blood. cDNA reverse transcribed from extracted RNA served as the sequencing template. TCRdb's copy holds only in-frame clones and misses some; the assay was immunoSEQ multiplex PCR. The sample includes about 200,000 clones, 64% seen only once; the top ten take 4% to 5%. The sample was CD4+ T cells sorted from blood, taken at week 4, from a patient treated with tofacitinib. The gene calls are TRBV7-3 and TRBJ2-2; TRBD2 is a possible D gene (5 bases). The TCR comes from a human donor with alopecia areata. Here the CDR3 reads CASSLTAGANTGELFF. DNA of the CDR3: TGTGCCAGCAGCTTAACGGCGGGCGCGAACACCGGGGAGCTGTTTTTT.